This T cell receptor (beta chain) was obtained from a study of identical twins. Overall study findings and caveats: Models predicted less out-of-frame TCR alpha sharing in monozygotic twins than was found.

A note on this clonotype: Its antigen is currently unknown.

TCRdb fed the 5' RACE reads into MiXCR, producing one record per CDR3 protein. The top ten clones hold less than 0.35% of a sample with about 1.7 million distinct CDR3 sequences, roughly 35% of them seen once. The source is a newborn girl in good health. Specimen: cord blood.

CDR3 sequence: CASSYLGAGVRNGELFF. The CDR3 DNA follows: TGTGCCAGCAGTTACTTGGGAGCGGGAGTTCGGAACGGGGAGCTGTTTTTT. The chain links TRBV6-5 to TRBJ2-2; 8 positions agree with TRBD2. V gave up 1 base and J gave up 7 bases; unmatched junction bases: 11. The CDR3 contains 17 residues. The germline gives CDR1 MNHEY, CDR2 SVGAGI.